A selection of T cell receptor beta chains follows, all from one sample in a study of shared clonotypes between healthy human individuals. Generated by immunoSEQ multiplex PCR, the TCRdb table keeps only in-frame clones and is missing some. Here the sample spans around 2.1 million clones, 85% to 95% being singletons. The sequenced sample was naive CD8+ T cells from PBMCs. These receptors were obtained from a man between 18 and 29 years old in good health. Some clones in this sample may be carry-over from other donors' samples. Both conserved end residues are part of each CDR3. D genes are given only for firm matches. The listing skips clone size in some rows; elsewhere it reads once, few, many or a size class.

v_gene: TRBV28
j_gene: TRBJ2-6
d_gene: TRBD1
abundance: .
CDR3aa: CASSFILGTANPGANVLTF
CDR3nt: TGTGCCAGCAGTTTTATCCTAGGGACAGCAAACCCGGGGGCCAACGTCCTGACTTTC

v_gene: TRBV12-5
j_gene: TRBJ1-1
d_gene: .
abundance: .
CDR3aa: CASGLGNTEAFF
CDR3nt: TGTGCTAGTGGTTTGGGGAACACTGAAGCTTTCTTT

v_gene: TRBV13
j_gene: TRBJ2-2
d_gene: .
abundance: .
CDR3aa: CASSSDGNINTGELFF
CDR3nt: TGTGCCAGCAGCTCGGACGGGAACATCAACACCGGGGAGCTGTTTTTT

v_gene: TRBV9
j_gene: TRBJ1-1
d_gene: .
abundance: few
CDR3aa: CASSVSRQAGEAFF
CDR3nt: TGTGCCAGCAGCGTATCCAGACAAGCGGGTGAAGCTTTCTTT

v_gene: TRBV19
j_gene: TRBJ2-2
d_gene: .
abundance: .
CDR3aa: CASSSGPRAGELFF
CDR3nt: TGTGCCAGTAGTAGCGGCCCAAGGGCCGGGGAGCTGTTTTTT

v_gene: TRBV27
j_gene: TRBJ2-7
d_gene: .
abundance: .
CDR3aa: CASSLRGPHEQYF
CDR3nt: TGTGCCAGCAGTTTGCGGGGGCCCCACGAGCAGTACTTC

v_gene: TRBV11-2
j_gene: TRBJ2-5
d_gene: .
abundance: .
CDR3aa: CASSLESGPETQYF
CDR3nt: TGTGCCAGCAGCTTAGAGAGCGGGCCGGAGACCCAGTACTTC

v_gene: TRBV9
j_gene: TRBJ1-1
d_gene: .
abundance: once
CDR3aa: CASSEGLRTEAFF
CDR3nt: TGTGCCAGCAGCGAGGGCCTCCGCACTGAAGCTTTCTTT

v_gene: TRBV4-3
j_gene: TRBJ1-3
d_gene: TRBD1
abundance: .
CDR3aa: CASSPGQGANTIYF
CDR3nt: TGCGCCAGCAGCCCCGGACAGGGAGCAAACACCATATATTTT

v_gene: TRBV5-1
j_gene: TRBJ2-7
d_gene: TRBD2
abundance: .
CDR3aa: CASSSGTSGPDEQYF
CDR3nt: TGCGCCAGCAGCTCCGGGACTAGCGGGCCCGACGAGCAGTACTTC

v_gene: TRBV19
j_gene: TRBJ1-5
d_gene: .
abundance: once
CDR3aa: CASSIVGTPYSNQPQHF
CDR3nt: TGTGCCAGTAGTATAGTGGGGACACCTTATAGCAATCAGCCCCAGCATTTT

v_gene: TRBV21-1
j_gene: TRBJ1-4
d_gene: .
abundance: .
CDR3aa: CASSKAGATNEKLFF
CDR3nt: TGTGCCAGCAGCAAAGCTGGAGCAACTAATGAAAAACTGTTTTTT

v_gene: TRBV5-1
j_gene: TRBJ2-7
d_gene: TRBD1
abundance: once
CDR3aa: CASSLAGTGPYEQYF
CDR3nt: TGCGCCAGCAGCTTGGCCGGGACAGGACCGTACGAGCAGTACTTC

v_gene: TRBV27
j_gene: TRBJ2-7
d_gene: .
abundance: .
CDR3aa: CASSPLQTGYEQYF
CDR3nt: TGTGCCAGCAGTCCACTACAGACAGGCTACGAGCAGTACTTC

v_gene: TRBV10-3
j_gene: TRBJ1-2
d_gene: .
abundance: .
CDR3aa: CAIRLQDGYTF
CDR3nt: TGTGCCATCAGACTCCAGGATGGCTACACCTTC

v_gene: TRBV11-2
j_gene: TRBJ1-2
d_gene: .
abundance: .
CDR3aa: CASRGIGTNYGYTF
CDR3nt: TGTGCCAGCAGAGGAATAGGAACTAACTATGGCTACACCTTC

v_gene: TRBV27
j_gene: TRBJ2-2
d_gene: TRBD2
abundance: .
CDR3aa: CASSPRTSGNFNTGELFF
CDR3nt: TGTGCCAGCAGTCCCCGGACTAGCGGGAATTTTAACACCGGGGAGCTGTTTTTT

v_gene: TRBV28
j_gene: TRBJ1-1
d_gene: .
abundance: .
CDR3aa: CASSLRPTGPNEAFF
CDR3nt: TGTGCCAGCAGTTTACGGCCCACGGGCCCCAATGAAGCTTTCTTT

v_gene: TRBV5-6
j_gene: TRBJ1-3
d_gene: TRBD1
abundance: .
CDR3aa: CASSSRGYGNTIYF
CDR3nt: TGTGCCAGCAGCTCCAGGGGGTACGGAAACACCATATATTTT

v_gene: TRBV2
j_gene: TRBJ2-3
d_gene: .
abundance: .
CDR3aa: CASSGNTQYF
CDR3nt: TGTGCCAGCAGTGGGAATACGCAGTATTTT

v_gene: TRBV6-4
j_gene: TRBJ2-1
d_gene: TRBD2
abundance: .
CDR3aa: CASSVLAGGLDEQFF
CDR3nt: TGTGCCAGCAGTGTACTAGCGGGAGGATTGGATGAGCAGTTCTTC

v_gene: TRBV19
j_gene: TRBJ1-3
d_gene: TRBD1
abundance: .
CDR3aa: CASSLWTGLSGNTIYF
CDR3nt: TGTGCCAGTAGTTTGTGGACAGGGCTCTCTGGAAACACCATATATTTT

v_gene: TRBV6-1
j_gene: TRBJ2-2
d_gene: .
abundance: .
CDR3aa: CASNEYRVGGELFF
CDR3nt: TGTGCCAGCAATGAATACAGGGTTGGCGGGGAGCTGTTTTTT

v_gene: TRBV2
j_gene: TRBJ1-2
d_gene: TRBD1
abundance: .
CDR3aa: CASQGGDYYGYTF
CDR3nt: TGTGCCTCCCAGGGGGGTGACTACTATGGCTACACCTTC